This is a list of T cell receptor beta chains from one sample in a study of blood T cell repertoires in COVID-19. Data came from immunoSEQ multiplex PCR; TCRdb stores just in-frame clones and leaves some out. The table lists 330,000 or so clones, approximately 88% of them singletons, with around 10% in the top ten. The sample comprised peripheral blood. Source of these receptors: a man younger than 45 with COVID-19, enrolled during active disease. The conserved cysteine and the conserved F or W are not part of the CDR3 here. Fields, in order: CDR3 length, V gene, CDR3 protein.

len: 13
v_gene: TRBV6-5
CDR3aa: ASSHDGELYNEQF

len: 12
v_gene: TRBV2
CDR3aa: ASSERWGHQPQH

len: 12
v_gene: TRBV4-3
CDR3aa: ASSQLGMNTEAF

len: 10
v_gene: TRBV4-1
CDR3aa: ASRVDGAEAF

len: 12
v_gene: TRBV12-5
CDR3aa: ASGPYREGGSYT

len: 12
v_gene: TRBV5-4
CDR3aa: ASSTGGNNSPLH

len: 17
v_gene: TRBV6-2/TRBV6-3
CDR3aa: ASSYSSTLGVQSSYEQY

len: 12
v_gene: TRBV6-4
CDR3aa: ASREDSSYNEQF

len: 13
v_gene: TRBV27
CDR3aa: ASSLYGTGETEAF

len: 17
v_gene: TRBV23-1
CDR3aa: ASNAGTGGAQTDTGELF

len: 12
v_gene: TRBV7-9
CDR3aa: ASSEQLSNQPQH

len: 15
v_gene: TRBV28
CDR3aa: ASRLLLGGDRAGGYT

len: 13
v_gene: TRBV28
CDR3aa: ASSSTFSTNEKLF

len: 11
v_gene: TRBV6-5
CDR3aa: ASSYGVNSPQY

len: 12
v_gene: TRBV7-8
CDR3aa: ASNWGPPNTEAF